This record looks at one T cell receptor (beta chain) sequence and its context. Its specific antigen is unknown. The input lacks base qualities; no much larger clone sits a single base away. From V the trimming removes 5 bases and from J it removes 5 bases, while the gene matches leave 4 bases of the junction unaccounted for. Its CDR3 holds 14 amino acids, cysteine through phenylalanine. The kept DNA is CDR3 alone, 42 bases in frame from the first base. The germline V gene supplies CDR1 SGHTA and CDR2 FQGNSA. Preparation of the library involved the immunoSEQ multiplex PCR assay. For the multiplex PCR, a mixture combining 60 forward primers for TCR Vbeta segments and 13 reverse primers for TCR Jbeta segments was used. The CDR3 region of rearranged TCR beta genes was amplified from genomic DNA with a multiplex PCR assay. Amplified TCR beta libraries were sequenced as 87-base-pair reads on the Illumina HiSeq System. The original methods were these. In a later analysis, roughly 80 million unique TCR beta chains were counted across the 500 to 700 repertoires, and roughly 11 million of these chains were shared by at least two donors. Raw reads were error-corrected and collapsed into unique sequences with a nearest-neighbor algorithm that merged closely related sequences to remove PCR and sequencing errors. V, D and J gene segments were assigned by aligning CDR3 sequences to IMGT reference sequences. For a sequence to be retained, a match of at least six nucleotides to both a V gene segment and a J gene segment was required. Rearrangements were classified as productive when the CDR3 lacked stop codons and remained in frame with V and J, and all other rearrangements were classified as non-productive. CDR3 was defined according to IMGT convention as the region running from the second conserved V-encoded cysteine to the conserved J-encoded phenylalanine. The earlier analysis of a few hundred of the donors excluded sequences that lacked an unambiguous match to a single V gene segment. An earlier analysis of just under 600 of the donors called V segments functional above 56.7% productive rearrangements and segregating when the between-donor standard deviation exceeded 5%. A statistical classification framework was built for diagnosing cytomegalovirus status from the catalog of TCR beta chain sequences. In a later analysis, V and J genes were assigned by comparing TCR nucleotide sequences against IMGT/GENE-DB human TR gene sequences. The TCRdist pipeline was used in a later analysis to assign CDR3 sequences and most-parsimonious VDJ recombination scenarios. In a later analysis, each TCR beta chain was defined by its CDR3 amino acid sequence together with its V-gene family, and reads lacking a unique V-gene family were excluded. In a later analysis, 450 to 600 highly shared, low-generation-probability nucleotide sequences were removed to address suspected cross-contamination and a sequencing artifact. In a later analysis, a clonal expansion index was calculated for each public chain from normalized within-repertoire ranks of inferred template counts. In a later analysis, generation probabilities were computed with a VDJ recombination model fitted to out-of-frame rearrangements, and the resulting probabilities were checked against IGoR. In a later analysis, TCR-TCR, TCR-HLA and TCR-CMV co-occurrence was scored with hypergeometric tests, and a repertoire-size bias correction was applied to TCR pairs. In a later analysis, false discovery rates were estimated by permuting HLA or CMV assignments 20 times. In a later analysis, co-occurring TCRs were grouped using DBSCAN, with TCRdist sequence similarity added in when clustering inside HLA-allele-positive subsets. For co-occurrence clustering, repertoires with fewer than 30,000 or more than 120,000 public chains were excluded, along with 5 or 6 repertoires with anomalous nucleotide sharing. TCRdb mirrors the immuneACCESS table, restricted to in-frame sequences. Some clones are absent from its copies; in checked studies, under half trace to an unresolved V gene, and the reason for the others is unknown. Clone size and V and J calls were adopted from that table, with D and trimming inferred from the DNA. The table for this sample lists tens of thousands of clones; roughly 76% of them were counted only once. The top ten hold around 2% of the sample.

The cohort was made up of roughly 670 healthy bone marrow donors. All cohort members were sampled while nominally healthy, although unrecorded immune exposures were likely present. The donor tested CMV seronegative, placing the donor among the approximately 360 seronegative members of the cohort. Every donor gave a peripheral blood sample, and the peripheral blood mononuclear cells from that sample were used for TCR beta sequencing. The Qiagen DNeasy Blood Extraction Kit was used to extract genomic DNA from the blood cell samples. The sample comes from a study of cytomegalovirus exposure and HLA in healthy donors (dated by TCRdb to the late 2010s). Regarding the study in general: According to an earlier analysis of 550 to 750 of the donors, about 179 million T cells yielded 117 million unique TCR beta sequences and around 300 Gb of sequence data. The study profiled the T cell repertoires of hundreds of subjects by immunosequencing and related them to cytomegalovirus serostatus. Donor age, sex, ethnicity and CMV serostatus were compiled together with the repertoire data. Of the roughly 400 genotyped donors, more than 75% were placed in the genetic ancestry cluster associated with self-reported Caucasian donors. An early release covering 550 to 700 HLA-typed donors comprised around 300 gigabases of sequencing data and tens of millions of unique TCR sequences. Along with the roughly 670-subject first cohort, a separate validation cohort of over a hundred different subjects was used. To predict cytomegalovirus infection status, the study combined high-throughput TCR immunosequencing, statistical association of individual TCRs with disease status, and machine learning. Class I and class II HLA loci were covered by the typing at four-digit resolution. Across some 400 genotyped donors of the cohort, an average of approximately 220,000 unique TCR beta nucleotide sequences per donor were sequenced, and 15% to 20% of those sequences were non-productive. An earlier analysis of a few hundred of the donors applied high-throughput TCR beta sequencing to assess whether each TCR beta V gene segment acted as functional or pseudogenic. About 5 DR-DQ haplotypes were handled as single units for association and clustering, since linkage in the cohort was strong. Typing coverage varied by locus: roughly 629-640 donors for A, B, C, DRB1 and DQB1; around 560 for DQA1; approximately 570 for DPA1; roughly 470 for DPB1. In the later analysis, no new phenotypic data were used to find candidate immune exposures; instead, reliance was placed on TCR beta sequences and their occurrence across donors. All discovery cohort repertoires had been generated using a single sequencing platform. In a later genetic analysis, genome-wide SNP genotypes for about three fifths of the roughly 670 donors were used, and that subset was treated as a discovery cohort. To study patterns of TCR occurrence, a later analysis re-analyzed previously published TCR beta repertoires from around 700 donors and added high-resolution HLA genotyping. The study aimed to test whether signatures of past pathogen exposure could be identified by cataloging public T cell receptors. Points the paper makes about the study in general: Roughly uniform sequencing depth across donors was assumed in presence/absence analyses, although this assumption may not hold. A later genetic analysis reported fewer N-insertions in productive TCRs among donors in an Asian-associated ancestry cluster than the approximately 670-donor mean. In a later analysis, several top co-occurrence clusters were reported to appear linked to parvovirus B19, influenza, CMV and Epstein-Barr virus. A later analysis found that most CMV-associated TCR beta chains appeared HLA-restricted, with HLA associations seemingly driven largely by CMV exposure. This cohort had only TCR beta chains sequenced, and the lack of alpha or paired-chain data limited which features could be detected. A further reported finding was that TCR beta sequences accurately predicted the HLA-A and HLA-B alleles for most subjects in the first cohort. A cluster of highly shared sequence variants was judged likely to represent a technical artifact of the sequencing pipeline. In both the original and validation cohorts, the classifier was reported to diagnose cytomegalovirus status with high specificity and sensitivity. Because some donors lacked HLA typing at each locus, the association tests relied only on the typed subset. Immune exposure information for the cohort was limited to CMV serostatus. In a later analysis, the rate of TCR association differed among HLA loci, with DRB1 alleles having the most associated TCRs and HLA-C alleles having the fewest. When HLA alleles, especially DR and DQ, strongly co-occurred, TCR associations were difficult to assign to individual alleles. The authors suggested that the approach could potentially be extended to other disease states and immunological phenotypes. Broadly in line with IMGT annotations, most TCR beta V segments showed up in productive rearrangements about 87% or about 30% of the time in an earlier analysis of around 600 of the donors. A few of the identified cytomegalovirus-associated TCR beta chains were confirmed in vitro to be specific for cytomegalovirus antigens. In a later analysis, HLA-associated TCR beta chains were found to be more clonally expanded and to have lower generation probabilities than equally common non-associated chains. Seventeen rarely observed V segments, including chromosome 9 orphons, were excluded from the earlier analysis of about 600 of the donors because counts were too low. Most TCR sequences were seen in very few donors, while some public TCRs were found in many individuals. A total of 164 TCR beta chains were listed by the study as associated with cytomegalovirus. Linkage disequilibrium might explain the correlated functional status among segregating V segments, but an unknown experimental factor could not be ruled out. A later genetic analysis associated a missense DCLRE1C variant with V-gene and J-gene trimming of TCR beta chains, and an independent cohort replicated the association. The 87-base-pair reads could not distinguish some IMGT-functional V segments, including TRBV6-2 and TRBV6-3, so those segments were excluded. A later analysis associated about 17,000 TCR beta sequences with specific HLA alleles at a false discovery rate of 0.05.

Recombination linked TRBV7-2 to TRBJ2-2; TRBD1 fits 8 bases in the junction. The clonotype comes from a woman in her 30s in good health and CMV-seronegative. Sequenced: PBMCs. DNA sequence: TGTGCCAGCAGCGGACAGGGTGGTACCGGGGAGCTGTTTTTT. This yields the protein CASSGQGGTGELFF.